The source of this T cell receptor (beta chain) is a study of neurological immune-mediated disorders. CDR3 length equals 14 residues. V shed 1 base and J shed 2 bases, with 8 bases lying between them. Germline V gene lookup returns CDR1 MDHEN and CDR2 SYDVKM. This clonotype has at least ten counts. From 15-18 subjects, each sequencing run yielded over 180 million TCR-beta sequences. TCRdb re-analysed the 5' RACE reads in MiXCR, keeping a single row per CDR3 protein. The repertoire includes about 62,000 distinct CDR3 sequences, over 3.5% of them detected once, and 2.2% sits in the top ten. For the unsorted libraries, 2 million PBMCs stored at -80 C served as input.

This chain connects TRBV28 to TRBJ2-5, with D perhaps matching TRBD1 (6 bases). The TCR originated in a woman aged 45-65 years with multiple sclerosis. The sequencing input was PBMCs. The CDR3 nucleotides read TGTGCCAGCAGTTTATTTAGGGGGCAAGAGACCCAGTACTTC. Protein product: CASSLFRGQETQYF.